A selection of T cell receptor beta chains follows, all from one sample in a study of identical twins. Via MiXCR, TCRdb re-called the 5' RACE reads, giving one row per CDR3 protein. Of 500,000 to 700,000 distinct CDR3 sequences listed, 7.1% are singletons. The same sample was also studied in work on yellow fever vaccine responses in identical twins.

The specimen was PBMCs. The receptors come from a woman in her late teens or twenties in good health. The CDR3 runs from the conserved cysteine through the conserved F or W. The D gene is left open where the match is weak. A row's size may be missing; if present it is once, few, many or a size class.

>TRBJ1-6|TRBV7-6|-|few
CASSLLRDGYNSPLHF
TGTGCCAGCAGCCTTCTCCGGGACGGGTATAATTCACCCCTCCACTTT
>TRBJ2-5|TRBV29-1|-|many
CSAPEGIGETQYF
TGCAGCGCCCCGGAGGGGATCGGGGAGACCCAGTACTTC
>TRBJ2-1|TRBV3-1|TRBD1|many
CASSQDRQGSYNEQFF
TGTGCCAGCAGCCAAGATAGACAGGGCTCCTACAATGAGCAGTTCTTC
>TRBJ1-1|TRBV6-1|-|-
CASSEWGVVAFF
TGTGCCAGCAGTGAATGGGGGGTTGTAGCTTTCTTT
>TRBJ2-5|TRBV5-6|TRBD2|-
CASSPTTSGGQETQYF
TGTGCCAGCAGCCCAACGACTAGCGGGGGACAAGAGACCCAGTACTTC
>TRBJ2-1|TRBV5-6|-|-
CASGPGVQGNEQFF
TGTGCCAGCGGCCCAGGGGTGCAGGGCAATGAGCAGTTCTTC
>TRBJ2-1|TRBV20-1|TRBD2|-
CSARVASGGVNLYNEQFF
TGCAGTGCTAGAGTGGCTAGCGGGGGGGTTAATCTCTACAATGAGCAGTTCTTC
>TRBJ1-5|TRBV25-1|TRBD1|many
CASSESGTGTAQPQHF
TGTGCCAGCAGTGAATCGGGGACAGGGACGGCTCAGCCCCAGCATTTT
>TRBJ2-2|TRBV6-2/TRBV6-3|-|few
CASSYARPGELFF
TGTGCCAGCAGTTATGCTAGACCCGGGGAGCTGTTTTTT
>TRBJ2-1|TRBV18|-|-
CASSPQSDEQFF
TGTGCCAGCTCACCACAGTCCGATGAGCAGTTCTTC
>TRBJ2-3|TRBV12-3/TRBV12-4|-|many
CASRSQGFRRDTQYF
TGTGCCAGCAGGTCCCAGGGGTTCCGGCGCGATACGCAGTATTTT
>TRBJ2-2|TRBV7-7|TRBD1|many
CASSLAGTGGRTGELFF
TGTGCCAGCAGCTTAGCCGGGACAGGGGGCCGCACCGGGGAGCTGTTTTTT
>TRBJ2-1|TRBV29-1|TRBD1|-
CSALGQGNEQFF
TGCAGCGCCCTGGGACAGGGGAATGAGCAGTTCTTC
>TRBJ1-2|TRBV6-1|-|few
CASTKGDTNYGYTF
TGTGCCAGCACCAAGGGGGACACGAACTATGGCTACACCTTC
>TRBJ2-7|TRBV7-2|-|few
CASRQGRQDEQYF
TGTGCCAGCAGACAAGGGCGGCAGGACGAGCAGTACTTC
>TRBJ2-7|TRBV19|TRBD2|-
CASSDRGLAGDYEQYF
TGTGCCAGTAGTGACAGGGGACTAGCGGGAGACTACGAGCAGTACTTC
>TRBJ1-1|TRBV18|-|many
CASSPQPSTVEAFF
TGTGCCAGCTCACCCCAGCCGTCGACCGTGGAAGCTTTCTTT
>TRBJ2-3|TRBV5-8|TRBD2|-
CASSFGREGLTDTQYF
TGTGCCAGCAGCTTCGGGCGGGAGGGACTTACAGATACGCAGTATTTT
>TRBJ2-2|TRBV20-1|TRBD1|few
CSARTGGSTGELFF
TGCAGTGCTAGGACAGGGGGCTCGACCGGGGAGCTGTTTTTT
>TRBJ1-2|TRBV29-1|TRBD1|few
CSVETGANNGYTF
TGCAGCGTCGAGACAGGGGCGAATAATGGCTACACCTTC
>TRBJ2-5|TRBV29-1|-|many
CSVEEGVSPAF
TGCAGCGTTGAAGAGGGGGTATCCCCGGCCTTC
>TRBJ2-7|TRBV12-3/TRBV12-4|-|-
CASRFTGGYEQYF
TGTGCCAGCAGATTTACGGGTGGATACGAGCAGTACTTC
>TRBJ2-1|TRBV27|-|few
CASRYRIGFDEQFF
TGTGCCAGCAGATATCGTATTGGTTTCGATGAGCAGTTCTTC
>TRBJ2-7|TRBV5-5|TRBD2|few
CASSLVASGRYEQYF
TGTGCCAGCAGCTTGGTCGCTAGCGGGAGATACGAGCAGTACTTC
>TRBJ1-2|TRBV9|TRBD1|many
CASSLGQGSYGYTF
TGTGCCAGCAGCTTAGGACAGGGAAGCTATGGCTACACCTTC
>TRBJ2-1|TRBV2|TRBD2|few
CASSESGLVYNEQFF
TGTGCCAGCAGTGAATCAGGACTAGTTTACAATGAGCAGTTCTTC
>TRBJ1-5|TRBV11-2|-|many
CASSLVLGWGWDTQPQHF
TGTGCCAGCAGCTTAGTATTAGGTTGGGGCTGGGACACTCAGCCCCAGCATTTT
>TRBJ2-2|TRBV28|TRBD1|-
CVSSLDRGRTGELFF
TGTGTCAGCAGCCTAGACAGGGGCCGGACCGGGGAGCTGTTTTTT
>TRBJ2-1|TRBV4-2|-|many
CASSQVRGGTSYNEQFF
TGTGCCAGCAGCCAAGTCCGGGGCGGTACCTCCTACAATGAGCAGTTCTTC
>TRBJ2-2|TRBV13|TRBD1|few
CASSRPLTGMTGELFF
TGTGCCAGCAGCAGGCCCCTGACAGGGATGACCGGGGAGCTGTTTTTT
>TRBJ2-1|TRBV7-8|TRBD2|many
CASSFRTSGGNEQFF
TGTGCCAGCAGCTTCCGGACTAGTGGGGGCAATGAGCAGTTCTTC
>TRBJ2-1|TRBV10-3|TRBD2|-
CAISEWTSGSGDEQFF
TGTGCCATCAGTGAGTGGACTAGCGGGAGCGGCGATGAGCAGTTCTTC
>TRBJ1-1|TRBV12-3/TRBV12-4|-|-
CASSFLRESEAFF
TGTGCCAGCAGTTTTCTGAGAGAAAGTGAAGCTTTCTTT
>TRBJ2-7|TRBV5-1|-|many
CASNTGETNSYEQYF
TGCGCCAGTAATACGGGAGAGACTAACTCCTACGAGCAGTACTTC
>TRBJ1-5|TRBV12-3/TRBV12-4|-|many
CASRQGYNQPQHF
TGTGCCAGCAGGCAGGGTTACAATCAGCCCCAGCATTTT
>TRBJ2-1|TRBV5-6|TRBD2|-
CASSPGTSGRAIYNEQFF
TGTGCCAGCAGCCCCGGGACTAGCGGGAGGGCCATCTACAATGAGCAGTTCTTC
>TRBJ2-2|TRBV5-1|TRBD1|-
CASSPSSSGTGAGELFF
TGCGCCAGCAGTCCCTCATCATCAGGGACAGGCGCCGGGGAGCTGTTTTTT
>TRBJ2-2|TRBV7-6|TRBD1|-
CASSPSPTGGYSTGELFF
TGTGCCAGCAGCCCATCCCCCACAGGGGGCTATTCCACCGGGGAGCTGTTTTTT
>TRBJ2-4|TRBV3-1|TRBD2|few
CASSYAGTSGVLAKNIQYF
TGTGCCAGCAGCTACGCCGGGACTAGTGGGGTCCTAGCCAAAAACATTCAGTACTTC
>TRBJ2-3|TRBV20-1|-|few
CSASPAGRSDTQYF
TGCAGTGCTAGCCCTGCGGGAAGGTCAGATACGCAGTATTTT
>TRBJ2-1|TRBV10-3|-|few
CATRLGDNEQFF
TGTGCCACCAGATTGGGGGACAATGAGCAGTTCTTC
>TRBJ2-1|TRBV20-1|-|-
CSARWERASYNEQFF
TGCAGTGCTAGGTGGGAAAGGGCTTCCTACAATGAGCAGTTCTTC
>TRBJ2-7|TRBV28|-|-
CASSAETKGVEQYF
TGTGCCAGCTCGGCAGAGACAAAGGGGGTCGAGCAGTACTTC
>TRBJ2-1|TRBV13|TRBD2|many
CASSWRGDYNEQFF
TGTGCCAGCAGCTGGCGGGGGGACTACAATGAGCAGTTCTTC
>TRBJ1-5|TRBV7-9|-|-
CASSLGSYQPQHF
TGTGCCAGCAGCTTGGGCAGTTATCAGCCCCAGCATTTT
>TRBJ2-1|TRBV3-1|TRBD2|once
CATSQDSVFRPAGDYNEQFF
TGTGCCACCAGCCAAGATTCTGTCTTTAGGCCAGCGGGGGACTACAATGAGCAGTTCTTC
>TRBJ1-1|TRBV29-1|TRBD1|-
CSVGQEAFF
TGCAGCGTGGGACAGGAAGCTTTCTTT
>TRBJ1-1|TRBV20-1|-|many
CSATPGTRNTEAFF
TGCAGTGCTACACCCGGGACAAGGAACACTGAAGCTTTCTTT
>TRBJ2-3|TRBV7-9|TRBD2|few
CASSPGGGGTDTQYF
TGTGCCAGCAGCCCCGGTGGGGGGGGCACAGATACGCAGTATTTT
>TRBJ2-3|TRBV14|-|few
CASSLKGIATDTQYF
TGTGCCAGCAGCCTCAAGGGTATAGCAACAGATACGCAGTATTTT
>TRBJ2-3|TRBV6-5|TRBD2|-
CASSYSGLAGKSTDTQYF
TGTGCCAGCAGTTACTCAGGACTAGCGGGCAAAAGCACAGATACGCAGTATTTT
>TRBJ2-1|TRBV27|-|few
CASSSLSVYNEQFF
TGTGCCAGCAGTTCCCTATCGGTCTACAATGAGCAGTTCTTC
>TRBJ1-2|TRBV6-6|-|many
CASSSFESYGYTF
TGTGCCAGCAGTTCCTTCGAGTCCTATGGCTACACCTTC